This is a list of T cell receptor beta chains from one sample in a study of OX40 agonist ivuxolimab in advanced cancers. This table comes from immunoSEQ multiplex PCR, and its TCRdb copy is limited to in-frame clones, with some not included. The data show about 20,000 clones, over 80% seen once. Here the sequenced sample was CD4+ or CD8+ T cells sorted from blood, taken in a trial of the OX40 agonist ivuxolimab. The receptors here all came from an adult with an advanced solid tumor such as melanoma, head and neck, liver or kidney cancer. CDR3s include the opening cysteine and the closing phenylalanine or tryptophan. D genes are given only for firm matches. Clone size is not always given. Where it is, it says once, few, many or a class for expanded clones.

d_call j_call clone_size v_call cdr3_nt cdr3_aa
NA TRBJ1-2 NA TRBV30 TGTGCCTGGAGGGGGCGGGGAATAAGTGGCTACACCTTC CAWRGRGISGYTF
NA TRBJ2-5 NA TRBV2 TGTGCCAGCAGTGAACAGGCATACCAAGAGACCCAGTACTTC CASSEQAYQETQYF
NA TRBJ2-2 NA TRBV6-6 TGTGCCAGCAGTTTCGGGTCCGGGGAGCTGTTTTTT CASSFGSGELFF
NA TRBJ2-7 NA TRBV15 TGTGCCACCAGCAGCGGGGCGACCTACGAGCAGTACTTC CATSSGATYEQYF
NA TRBJ1-2 NA TRBV30 TGTGCCTGGAGAGTTTGGAGAGGTGTCTATGGCTACACCTTC CAWRVWRGVYGYTF
NA TRBJ1-5 NA TRBV19 TGTGCCAGCTCCAGGGAGGGGCTGGGCAATCAGCCCCAGCATTTT CASSREGLGNQPQHF
NA TRBJ1-4 NA TRBV15 TGTGCCACCAGCGAAAGGGAGGTGTATGAAAAACTGTTTTTT CATSEREVYEKLFF
NA TRBJ2-1 NA TRBV6-6 TGTGCCAGCAGGGGTTTTCGGGGGTCTTACAATGAGCAGTTCTTC CASRGFRGSYNEQFF
NA TRBJ1-4 NA TRBV7-9 TGTGCCAGCAGCTTACCGGGTCCCCCGTTGGATGAAAAACTGTTTTTT CASSLPGPPLDEKLFF
TRBD1 TRBJ1-2 NA TRBV2 TGTGCCAGCAGTGAAAAGGGACAGGGCGACTATGGCTACACCTTC CASSEKGQGDYGYTF
TRBD2 TRBJ2-7 NA TRBV2 TGTGCCAGCAGTGAAGGGCCTAGCGGGAACTACGAGCAGTACTTC CASSEGPSGNYEQYF
TRBD2 TRBJ2-2 NA TRBV5-6 TGTGCCAGCAGCTTGGCTAGCGGGGGGGCCGGCGGGGAGCTGTTTTTT CASSLASGGAGGELFF
TRBD1 TRBJ2-5 NA TRBV11-2 TGTGCCAGCAGCTCAGTCCGTCGATACCGGGACAGCGACCAAGAGACCCAGTACTTC CASSSVRRYRDSDQETQYF
NA TRBJ2-5 NA TRBV10-3 TGTGCCATCAGTGAGTCGGGCTTCCAAGAGACCCAGTACTTC CAISESGFQETQYF
NA TRBJ2-2 once TRBV27 TGTGCCAGCAGTTTAAGTTTAAGGCCCGGGGAGCTGTTTTTT CASSLSLRPGELFF
NA TRBJ2-7 NA TRBV4-1 TGCGCCAGCAGCCAAGATCCGGGATTCTACGAGCAGTACTTC CASSQDPGFYEQYF
NA TRBJ2-7 NA TRBV5-6 TGTGCCAGCAGCTTATTTAGGGGGTACGAGCAGTACTTC CASSLFRGYEQYF
TRBD2 TRBJ2-3 NA TRBV25-1 TGTGCCAGCAGTGAATTGGAGACTAGCGGCGCTAGCACAGATACGCAGTATTTT CASSELETSGASTDTQYF
NA TRBJ1-1 NA TRBV5-1 TGCGCCAGCAGCTTGGAGGTAGGGCGCGGCACTGAAGCTTTCTTT CASSLEVGRGTEAFF
TRBD2 TRBJ2-3 NA TRBV10-2 TGCGCCAGCTCCTCTAGCGGGGGGTGGGATACGCAGTATTTT CASSSSGGWDTQYF
NA TRBJ1-2 NA TRBV13 TGTGCCAGCAGCTTAGGCTTGGGGGAGCAGGATGGCTACACCTTC CASSLGLGEQDGYTF
NA TRBJ2-2 NA TRBV7-9 TGTGCCAGCAGCTTAGCTAATACGGCGACTAGAGGGGAGCTGTTTTTT CASSLANTATRGELFF
TRBD1 TRBJ2-7 NA TRBV19 TGTGCCAGTAGCCCAGGGACAGGGTCCTACGAGCAGTACTTC CASSPGTGSYEQYF
NA TRBJ2-2 NA TRBV2 TGTGCCAGCAGTGACAGGGCGAACACCGGGGAGCTGTTTTTT CASSDRANTGELFF
TRBD1 TRBJ2-3 NA TRBV19 TGTGCCAGTAGTATTATGACAGGGGGTGCAGATACGCAGTATTTT CASSIMTGGADTQYF
NA TRBJ2-7 NA TRBV4-1 TGCGCCAGCAGCCAAGGGGTGACAGGTGACGAGCAGTACTTC CASSQGVTGDEQYF
NA TRBJ1-5 few TRBV19 TGTGCCAGTGGGCCGCCCGGGGGCAGCAATCAGCCCCAGCATTTT CASGPPGGSNQPQHF
NA TRBJ2-7 NA TRBV5-1 TGCGCCAGCAGCTCTCACCGGGACAAGGACATCTACGAGCAGTACTTC CASSSHRDKDIYEQYF
TRBD1 TRBJ2-2 NA TRBV7-9 TGTGCCAGCAGCGACCTAGGACAGGGGGCTTGGACCGGGGAGCTGTTTTTT CASSDLGQGAWTGELFF
TRBD1 TRBJ1-5 NA TRBV6-1 TGTGCCAGCCAACCGACAGGGTTTAGCAATCAGCCCCAGCATTTT CASQPTGFSNQPQHF
NA TRBJ1-1 NA TRBV6-1 TGTGCCAGCTTGGCGGGGAACACTGAAGCTTTCTTT CASLAGNTEAFF
TRBD1 TRBJ1-2 NA TRBV10-3 TGTGCCATCAGTGAGGGGGGCTGGGACAGGGGCGGCTACACCTTC CAISEGGWDRGGYTF
TRBD2 TRBJ2-1 NA TRBV6-5 TGTGCCAGCAGTTTGACTAGCGGGGGGGCCAATGAGCAGTTCTTC CASSLTSGGANEQFF